This T cell receptor (beta chain) was documented in a study of spatial heterogeneity in lung cancer. This clonotype was observed a handful of times. Time point described: sample taken at primary tumor resection. In germline, CDR1 is LGHDT, CDR2 YNNKEL (reference sequence). V was cut by 1 base and J by 3 bases, with 9 bases left in between. The CDR3 is made up of 14 amino acids. One entry per CDR3 protein, called by TCRdb with MiXCR from the 5' RACE reads. Of under 85,000 distinct CDR3 sequences in the sample, around 7.3% were seen once. The chain employs TRBV3-1 and TRBJ1-2; D gene unclear. This receptor was obtained from a male donor with early-stage non-small cell lung cancer. Specimen: PBMCs, collected at surgery. CDR3 sequence (DNA): TGTGCCAGCAGCCAAGGGCTGGAGTACTATGGCTACACCTTC. Protein product: CASSQGLEYYGYTF.